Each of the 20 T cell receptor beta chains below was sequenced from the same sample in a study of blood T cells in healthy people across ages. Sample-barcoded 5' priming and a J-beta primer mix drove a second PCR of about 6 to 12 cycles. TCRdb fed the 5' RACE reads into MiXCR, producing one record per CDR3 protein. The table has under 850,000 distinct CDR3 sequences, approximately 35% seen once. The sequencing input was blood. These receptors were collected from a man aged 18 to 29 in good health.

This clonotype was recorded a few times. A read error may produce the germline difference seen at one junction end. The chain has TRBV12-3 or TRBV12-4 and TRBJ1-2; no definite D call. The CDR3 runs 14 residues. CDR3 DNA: TGTGCCTGCAGTTTCCCAGCGGCCAAAGGAGGCTACACCTTC. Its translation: CACSFPAAKGGYTF.

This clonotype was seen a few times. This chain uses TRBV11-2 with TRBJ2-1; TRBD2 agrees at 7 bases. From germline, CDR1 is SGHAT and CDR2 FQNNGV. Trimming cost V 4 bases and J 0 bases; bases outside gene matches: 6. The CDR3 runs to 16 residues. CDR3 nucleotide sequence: TGTGCCAGCAGCTCCCGAGCGGGGATCTCCTACAATGAGCAGTTCTTC. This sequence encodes CASSSRAGISYNEQFF.

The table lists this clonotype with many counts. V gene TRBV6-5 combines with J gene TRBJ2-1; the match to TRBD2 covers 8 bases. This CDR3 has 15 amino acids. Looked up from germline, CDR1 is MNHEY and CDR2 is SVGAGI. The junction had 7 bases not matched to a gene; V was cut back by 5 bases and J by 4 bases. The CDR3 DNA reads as TGTGCCAGCAGTCCCGGGGGGGGCTTGTACAATGAGCAGTTCTTC. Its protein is CASSPGGGLYNEQFF.

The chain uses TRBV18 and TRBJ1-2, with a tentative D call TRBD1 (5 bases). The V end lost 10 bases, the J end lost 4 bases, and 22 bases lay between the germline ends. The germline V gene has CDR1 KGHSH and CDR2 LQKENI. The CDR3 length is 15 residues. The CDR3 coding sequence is TGTGCCATCGACGCGGGGGGTTCCTATGGCTATGGCTACACCTTC. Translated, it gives CAIDAGGSYGYGYTF.

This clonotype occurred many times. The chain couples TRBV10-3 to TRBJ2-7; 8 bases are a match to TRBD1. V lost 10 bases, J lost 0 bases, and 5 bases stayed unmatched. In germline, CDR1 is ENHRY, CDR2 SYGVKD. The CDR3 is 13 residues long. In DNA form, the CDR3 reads TGTGCCACAGTACAGGGGGACTCCTACGAGCAGTACTTC. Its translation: CATVQGDSYEQYF.

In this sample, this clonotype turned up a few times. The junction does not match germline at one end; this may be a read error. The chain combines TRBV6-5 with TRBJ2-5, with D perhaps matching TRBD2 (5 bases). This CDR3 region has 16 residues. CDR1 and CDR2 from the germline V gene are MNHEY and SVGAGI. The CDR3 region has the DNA TGTGCCAGTAGTTACGGCCGGACTCGGGGTCTTGAGACCCAGTACTTC. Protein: CASSYGRTRGLETQYF.

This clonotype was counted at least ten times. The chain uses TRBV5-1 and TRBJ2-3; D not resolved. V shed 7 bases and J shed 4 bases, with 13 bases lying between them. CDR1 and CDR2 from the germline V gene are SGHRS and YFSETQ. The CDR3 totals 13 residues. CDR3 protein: CASGRRTADTQYF. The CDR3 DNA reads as TGCGCCAGCGGCCGTAGGACCGCAGATACGCAGTATTTT.

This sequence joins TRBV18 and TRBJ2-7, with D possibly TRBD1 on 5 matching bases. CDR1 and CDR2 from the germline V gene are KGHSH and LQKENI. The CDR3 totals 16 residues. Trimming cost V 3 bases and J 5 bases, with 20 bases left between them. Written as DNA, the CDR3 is TGTGCCAGCTCACCGTTCCGGGTGGCAGGGATGAACGAGCAGTACTTC. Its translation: CASSPFRVAGMNEQYF.

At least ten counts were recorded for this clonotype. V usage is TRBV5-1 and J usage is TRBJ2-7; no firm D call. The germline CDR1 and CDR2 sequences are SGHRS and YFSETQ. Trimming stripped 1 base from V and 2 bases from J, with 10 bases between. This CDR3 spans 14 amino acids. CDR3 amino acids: CASSLSNGPYEQYF. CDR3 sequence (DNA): TGCGCCAGCAGCTTGTCGAACGGACCCTACGAGCAGTACTTC.

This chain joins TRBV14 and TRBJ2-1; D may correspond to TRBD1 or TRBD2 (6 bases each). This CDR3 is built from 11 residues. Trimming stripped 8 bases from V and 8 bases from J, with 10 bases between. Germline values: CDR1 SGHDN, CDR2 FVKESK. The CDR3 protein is CASGGRDEQFF. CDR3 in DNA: TGTGCCAGCGGGGGGCGCGATGAGCAGTTCTTC.

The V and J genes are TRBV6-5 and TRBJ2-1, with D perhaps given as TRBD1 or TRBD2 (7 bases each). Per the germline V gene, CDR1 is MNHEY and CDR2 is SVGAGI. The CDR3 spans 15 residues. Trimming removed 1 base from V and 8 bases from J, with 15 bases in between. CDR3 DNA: TGTGCCAGCAGTTACTACCAGACAGGGAGGGATGAGCAGTTCTTC. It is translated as CASSYYQTGRDEQFF.

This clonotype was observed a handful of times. The DNA of the CDR3 is TGTGCCAGCAGTGACAGGGACCTAGTCTCTGGGGCCAACGTCCTGACTTTC. It translates to CASSDRDLVSGANVLTF. V is TRBV27 and J is TRBJ2-6, with 7 bases fitting TRBD1. J lost 0 bases, V lost 5 bases, and 7 bases had no gene match. In germline, CDR1 is MNHEY, CDR2 SMNVEV (reference sequence). This CDR3 comprises 17 residues.

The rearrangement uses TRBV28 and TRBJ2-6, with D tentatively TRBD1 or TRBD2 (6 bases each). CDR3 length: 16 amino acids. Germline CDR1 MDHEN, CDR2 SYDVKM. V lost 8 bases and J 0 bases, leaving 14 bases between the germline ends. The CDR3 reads CASSWGAVSGANVLTF. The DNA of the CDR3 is TGTGCCAGCTCGTGGGGGGCAGTCTCTGGGGCCAACGTCCTGACTTTC.

In DNA, the CDR3 is TGTGCCAGCAGCTTACCTAGCGGGGGGGTCCTAGCCAAAAACATTCAGTACTTC. Protein: CASSLPSGGVLAKNIQYF. The rearrangement joins TRBV13 to TRBJ2-4, with 12 bases lining up with TRBD2. J was trimmed by 0 bases and V by 2 bases; bases with no gene match: 5. This CDR3 has 18 residues. Looked up from germline, CDR1 is PRHDT and CDR2 is FYEKMQ (reference sequence). The variable domain in full, with the rest retrieved from reference TRBV13 and TRBJ2-4, is AAGVIQSPRHLIKEKRETATLKCYPIPRHDTVYWYQQGPGQDPQFLISFYEKMQSDKGSIPDRFSAQQFSDYHSELNMSSLELGDSALYFCASSLPSGGVLAKNIQYFGAGTRLSVL.

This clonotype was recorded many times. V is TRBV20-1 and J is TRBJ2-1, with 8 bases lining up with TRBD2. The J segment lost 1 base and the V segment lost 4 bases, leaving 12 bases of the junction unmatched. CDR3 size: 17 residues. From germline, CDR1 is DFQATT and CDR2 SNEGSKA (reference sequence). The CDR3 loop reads CSATQRSAGGSYNEQFF. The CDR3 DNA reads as TGCAGTGCTACCCAAAGGTCTGCGGGGGGATCCTACAATGAGCAGTTCTTC.

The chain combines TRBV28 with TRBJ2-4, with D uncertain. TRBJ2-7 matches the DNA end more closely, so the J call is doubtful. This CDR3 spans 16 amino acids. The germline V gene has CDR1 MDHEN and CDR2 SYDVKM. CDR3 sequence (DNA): TGTGCCAGCGGTCTTAGGTGGGGAACACCATCCTACGAGCAGTACTTC. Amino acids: CASGLRWGTPSYEQYF.

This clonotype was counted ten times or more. In DNA form, the CDR3 reads TGTGCCAGCAGCCAGACGATTCGGGGGAGCCAAGAGACCCAGTACTTC. It codes for CASSQTIRGSQETQYF. V is TRBV4-2 and J is TRBJ2-5; tentatively, D is TRBD2 (6 bases). The germline V and J ends were trimmed by 3 bases and 1 base, with 15 bases remaining between them. The germline gives CDR1 LGHNA, CDR2 YNFKEQ. This CDR3 contains 16 residues.

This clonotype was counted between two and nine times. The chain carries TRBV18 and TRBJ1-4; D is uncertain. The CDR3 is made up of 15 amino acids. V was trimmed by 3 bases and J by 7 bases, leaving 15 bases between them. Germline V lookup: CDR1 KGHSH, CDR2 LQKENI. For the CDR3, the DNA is TGTGCCAGCTCACCCGATATGACGGGCACTGAAAAACTGTTTTTT. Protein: CASSPDMTGTEKLFF.

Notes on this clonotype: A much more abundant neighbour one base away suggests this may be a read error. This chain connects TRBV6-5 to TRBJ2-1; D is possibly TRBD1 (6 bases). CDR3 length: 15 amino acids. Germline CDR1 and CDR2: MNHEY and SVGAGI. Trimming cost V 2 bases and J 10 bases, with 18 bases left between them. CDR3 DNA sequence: TGTGCCAGCAGTTACGGGACACTAGGAACCTACGAGCAGTTCTTC. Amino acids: CASSYGTLGTYEQFF.

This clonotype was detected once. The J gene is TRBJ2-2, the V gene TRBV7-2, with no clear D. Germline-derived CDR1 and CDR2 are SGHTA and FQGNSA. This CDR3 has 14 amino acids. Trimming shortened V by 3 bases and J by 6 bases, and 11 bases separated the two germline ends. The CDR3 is CASSFIQDPGELFF. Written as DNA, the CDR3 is TGTGCCAGCAGCTTTATTCAGGACCCCGGGGAGCTGTTTTTT.